This T cell receptor beta chain was documented in a study of T cell repertoires in cytomegalovirus infection. As for the study in general: Evidence of both CMV infection and a matching HLA type came from public TCR beta signatures.

One entry per CDR3 protein results from TCRdb running MiXCR on the reads. The sample contains roughly 81,000 distinct CDR3 sequences, 3% to 4.5% of which appear only once. Germline V lookup: CDR1 KGHSH, CDR2 LQKENI. Unmatched junction bases numbered 8, after V lost 2 bases and J lost 0 bases. There are 17 residues in the CDR3. This clonotype occurred many times. The antigen is unknown. The study's findings and limits: Identification of carriers of CMV plus the relevant HLA was achieved through cumulative public TCR beta family frequency. Ex vivo, HLA-C-restricted CMV-specific TCR beta clonotypes prevailed over the rest of the response.

The chain employs TRBV18 and TRBJ2-3, with TRBD1 identical over 7 bases. The specimen sequenced was PBMCs. This clonotype was obtained from a human donor in good health (CMV status not recorded). Some clones in this sample may be carry-over from other donors' samples. The CDR3: CASSPGTEFGSTDTQYF. CDR3 nucleotides: TGTGCCAGCTCACCAGGGACAGAGTTCGGTAGCACAGATACGCAGTATTTT.